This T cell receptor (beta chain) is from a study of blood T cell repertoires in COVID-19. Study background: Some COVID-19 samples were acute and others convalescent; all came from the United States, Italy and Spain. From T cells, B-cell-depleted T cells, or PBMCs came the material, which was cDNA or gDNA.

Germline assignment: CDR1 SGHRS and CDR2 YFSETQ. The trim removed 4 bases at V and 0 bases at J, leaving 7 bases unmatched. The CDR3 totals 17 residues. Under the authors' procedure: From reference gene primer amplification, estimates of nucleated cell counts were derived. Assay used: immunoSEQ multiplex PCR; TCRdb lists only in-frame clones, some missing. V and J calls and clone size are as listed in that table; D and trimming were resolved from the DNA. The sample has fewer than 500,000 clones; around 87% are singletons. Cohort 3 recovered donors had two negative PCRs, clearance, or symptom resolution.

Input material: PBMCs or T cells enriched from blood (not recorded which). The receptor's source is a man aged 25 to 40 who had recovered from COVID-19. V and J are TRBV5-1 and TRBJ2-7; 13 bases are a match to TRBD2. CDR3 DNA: TGCGCCAGCAGCCTCTGGACTAGCGGGGGCCTCTCCTACGAGCAGTACTTC. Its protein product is CASSLWTSGGLSYEQYF.